These 10 T cell receptor beta chains came from one sample sequenced in a study of cytomegalovirus exposure and HLA in healthy donors. Both 60 Vbeta primers and 13 Jbeta primers went into the PCR. Method: immunoSEQ multiplex PCR; TCRdb's copy keeps in-frame clones and lacks some. Altogether 55,000 to 70,000 clones are present, approximately 80% being singletons, with the ten largest covering about 8%. The sequencing input was PBMCs. The source is a man aged 18 to 29 in good health and CMV-seropositive.

This clone was counted between two and nine times. This sample also contains other DNA sequences that code for the same CDR3. The chain carries TRBV30 and TRBJ2-7, with D unclear. The CDR3 runs 12 residues. V lost 1 base and J 1 base, leaving 5 bases between the germline ends. Germline-derived CDR1 and CDR2 are GTSNPN and SVGIG (reference sequence). CDR3 sequence: CAWSGGSYEQYF. The CDR3 DNA sequence: TGTGCCTGGAGTGGCGGTTCCTACGAGCAGTACTTC.

Details on this clone: The junction does not match germline at one end; this may be a read error. The chain combines TRBV29-1 with TRBJ2-1; D remains ambiguous. There are 12 residues in the CDR3. Germline assignment: CDR1 SQVTM and CDR2 ANQGSEA. The CDR3, as DNA: TGCAGCGGTGAAAGTAGCCCCAATGAGCAGTTCTTC. This translates into CSGESSPNEQFF.

The chain joins TRBV7-2 to TRBJ2-1; D remains unclear. The V gene lost 0 bases and the J gene lost 0 bases, with 9 bases spanning the gap. This CDR3 comprises 16 residues. Germline assignment: CDR1 SGHTA and CDR2 FQGNSA. The CDR3 sequence: CASSLAESSSYNEQFF. CDR3 bases: TGTGCCAGCAGCTTAGCCGAATCTAGCTCCTACAATGAGCAGTTCTTC.

The chain combines TRBV6-1 with TRBJ1-1, with D possibly matching TRBD1 (5 bases). The CDR3 is 12 residues long. Deletions cut 11 bases from V and 7 bases from J, with 17 bases between. Germline values: CDR1 MNHNS, CDR2 SASEGT. CDR3 sequence (DNA): TGTGCCTCCAGTTTGGGGGGTAGTGAAGCTTTCTTT. It codes for CASSLGGSEAFF.

The genes are TRBV27 and TRBJ1-1; 9 bases align to TRBD1. Trimming took 5 bases from V and 5 from J; bases not matched to a gene: 6. Looked up from germline, CDR1 is MNHEY and CDR2 is SMNVEV (reference sequence). This CDR3 is built from 14 residues. CDR3 in amino acids: CASSPGQGGTEAFF. Here the CDR3 DNA reads TGTGCCAGCAGTCCGGGACAGGGAGGAACTGAAGCTTTCTTT.

This chain uses TRBV6-1 with TRBJ2-5; TRBD2 is a possible D gene (5 bases). This CDR3 spans 15 amino acids. CDR1 and CDR2 from the germline V gene are MNHNS and SASEGT. V was trimmed by 8 bases and J by 3 bases, leaving 19 bases between them. The CDR3 sequence: CASDPTKAAEETQYF. CDR3 DNA: TGTGCCAGCGACCCGACAAAAGCGGCAGAAGAGACCCAGTACTTC.

V and J are TRBV28 and TRBJ1-2; 10 nucleotides agree with TRBD1. Trimming removed 6 bases from V and 4 bases from J; junction bases left unmatched: 5. The CDR3 has 14 amino acids. Germline CDR1 is MDHEN and CDR2 is SYDVKM. CDR3 amino acids: CASSWGQGLYGYTF. The CDR3 region has the DNA TGTGCCAGCAGCTGGGGACAGGGGCTCTATGGCTACACCTTC.

CDR3 DNA: TGTGCCTGGAGTGCCGGGACTAGCGGGGGGGCAGATACGCAGTATTTT. Translation: CAWSAGTSGGADTQYF. The chain couples TRBV30 to TRBJ2-3; 16 bases fit TRBD2. Germline V gene sequence: CDR1 GTSNPN, CDR2 SVGIG (reference sequence). This CDR3 comprises 16 residues. The J segment lost 4 bases and the V segment lost 1 base, leaving 2 bases of the junction unmatched.

There are a few counts of this clone. This chain uses TRBV29-1 with TRBJ1-2; no reliable D call. CDR3 size: 13 residues. Germline V gene sequence: CDR1 SQVTM, CDR2 ANQGSEA. The ends were cut back, 5 bases at V and 0 bases at J, with 10 bases in the middle. In DNA form, the CDR3 reads TGCAGCGTTCCGAGCCCGGCTAACTATGGCTACACCTTC. Translation gives CSVPSPANYGYTF.

This chain uses TRBV4-2 with TRBJ2-5; D not resolved. This CDR3 is built from 12 residues. V lost 0 bases and J 4 bases, leaving 3 bases between the germline ends. Looked up from germline, CDR1 is LGHNA and CDR2 is YNFKEQ. The CDR3 DNA reads TGTGCCAGCAGCCAAGATCGAGAGACCCAGTACTTC. Protein: CASSQDRETQYF.